Below, 25 T cell receptor beta chains from the same sample are listed, as sequenced in a study of shared clonotypes between healthy human individuals. TCRdb keeps only in-frame clones here, not all; method: immunoSEQ multiplex PCR. The sample gives under 1,100,000 clones, under 80% of which show up once; 1.2% to 1.5% is in the top ten. Sample: memory CD4+ T cells sorted from blood. The subset is: CD45RA-negative fraction. These receptor sequences come from a man aged 18 to 35 in good health.

A note on this clone: Additional DNA sequences in this sample encode the identical CDR3. This chain connects TRBV7-9 to TRBJ1-2; no reliable D call. Germline V gives CDR1 SEHNR, CDR2 FQNEAQ (reference sequence). Deletions cut 4 bases from V and 2 bases from J, with 5 bases between. The CDR3 runs 12 residues. In DNA form, the CDR3 reads TGTGCCAGCAGCTCCGGGAACTATGGCTACACCTTC. Translated: CASSSGNYGYTF. The full variable domain, its missing parts supplied by reference TRBV7-9 and TRBJ1-2, is DTGVSQNPRHKITKRGQNVTFRCDPISEHNRLYWYRQTLGQGPEFLTYFQNEAQLEKSRLLSDRFSAERPKGSFSTLEIQRTEQGDSAMYLCASSSGNYGYTFGSGTRLTVV.

This chain joins TRBV25-1 and TRBJ2-3; no clear D. V lost 3 bases, J lost 1 base, and 11 bases lay in between. CDR3 length equals 15 residues. Germline values: CDR1 MGHDK, CDR2 SYGVNS. The DNA for the CDR3 is TGTGCCAGCAGTGAGGCGAACCGACGCACAGATACGCAGTATTTT. Translated, it gives CASSEANRRTDTQYF.

The chain links TRBV5-4 to TRBJ2-1; 10 nucleotides align to TRBD2. This CDR3 is built from 15 residues. V was pared by 2 bases and J by 6 bases, with 5 bases of the junction left unmatched. The germline gives CDR1 SGHNT, CDR2 YYREEE (reference sequence). The CDR3 loop is CASSFPSGSFNEQFF. The CDR3, as DNA: TGTGCCAGCAGCTTTCCTAGCGGGAGTTTCAATGAGCAGTTCTTC.

This chain connects TRBV19 to TRBJ1-6; D is ambiguous. Germline-derived CDR1 and CDR2 are LNHDA and SQIVND (reference sequence). V dropped 7 bases and J dropped 0 bases, with 7 bases sitting between them. The CDR3 sequence is 14 residues long. In DNA form, the CDR3 reads TGTGCCAGTACCCAAGACTCCTATAATTCACCCCTCCACTTT. This sequence encodes CASTQDSYNSPLHF.

V and J are TRBV18 and TRBJ1-1; 8 nucleotides align to TRBD1. This CDR3 is built from 13 residues. Germline-derived CDR1 and CDR2 are KGHSH and LQKENI. The junction had 7 bases not matched to a gene; V was cut back by 3 bases and J by 10 bases. The CDR3 coding sequence is TGTGCCAGCTCACCGAGCACGGACAGGGCAGCTTTCTTT. Translation gives CASSPSTDRAAFF.

As for this clone: The sample contains more than one DNA sequence encoding this CDR3. This chain connects TRBV5-1 to TRBJ1-3; 7 positions agree with TRBD1. After removal of 4 bases from V and 1 base from J, the junction contained 2 bases not matched to a gene. Per the germline V gene, CDR1 is SGHRS and CDR2 is YFSETQ. The CDR3 is made up of 14 amino acids. In DNA form, the CDR3 reads TGCGCCAGCAGCGAACAGGGGTCTGGAAACACCATATATTTT. This encodes CASSEQGSGNTIYF. The full variable domain, with the rest looked up from reference TRBV5-1 and TRBJ1-3, is KAGVTQTPRYLIKTRGQQVTLSCSPISGHRSVSWYQQTPGQGLQFLFEYFSETQRNKGNFPGRFSGRQFSNSRSEMNVSTLELGDSALYLCASSEQGSGNTIYFGEGSWLTVV.

The chain carries TRBV2 and TRBJ1-5; 7 bases fit TRBD1. The germline CDR1 and CDR2 sequences are SNHLY and FYNNEI. With V trimmed by 4 bases and J by 5 bases, 8 bases remained unmatched. This CDR3 is built from 15 residues. CDR3 protein: CASSAGTEFYQPQHF. CDR3 coding DNA: TGTGCCAGCAGTGCTGGGACAGAGTTTTATCAGCCCCAGCATTTT.

The rearrangement uses TRBV6-1 and TRBJ2-1; 8 bases are a match to TRBD1. J gave up 1 base and V 1 base, and 6 bases lay outside the gene matches. CDR3 size: 17 residues. The germline V gene has CDR1 MNHNS and CDR2 SASEGT. The DNA of the CDR3 is TGTGCCAGCAGTGAAGTGACAGGGGTAAAATCCTACAATGAGCAGTTCTTC. Amino acid sequence: CASSEVTGVKSYNEQFF.

The chain employs TRBV18 and TRBJ2-7; maybe TRBD1 (5 bases). Trimming cost V 2 bases and J 0 bases, with 11 bases left between them. Germline lookup yields CDR1 KGHSH and CDR2 LQKENI. This CDR3 has 15 residues. The CDR3 DNA reads as TGTGCCAGCTCACCAATACAGGCCCACTCCTACGAGCAGTACTTC. Translation: CASSPIQAHSYEQYF.

The rearrangement uses TRBV2 and TRBJ2-2; D may be TRBD2 (6 bases). The V end was cut by 6 bases, the J end by 3 bases, with 17 bases between. CDR3 length: 16 amino acids. The germline V gene has CDR1 SNHLY and CDR2 FYNNEI. CDR3 in amino acids: CASSQKRVEYTGELFF. CDR3 bases: TGTGCCAGCAGCCAAAAGCGGGTCGAGTACACCGGGGAGCTGTTTTTT.

The rearrangement links TRBV27 to TRBJ2-6; D remains unclear. Trimming pared 5 bases from V and 2 bases from J, leaving 13 bases between. The CDR3 length is 16 residues. The germline CDR1 and CDR2 sequences are MNHEY and SMNVEV (reference sequence). DNA of the CDR3: TGTGCCAGCAGTCCCACCCCTAATCCTGGGGCCAACGTCCTGACTTTC. Encoded protein: CASSPTPNPGANVLTF.

This chain links TRBV7-3 with TRBJ1-2; a weak D match, TRBD1 (5 bases). CDR3 length equals 13 residues. The germline V gene encodes CDR1 SGHTA and CDR2 FQGTGA. Trimming stripped 5 bases from V and 8 bases from J, with 15 bases between. CDR3 sequence: CASSESPGGGYTF. The CDR3 DNA reads TGTGCCAGCAGCGAATCTCCGGGGGGAGGCTACACCTTC.

This clone has a single count. The rearrangement joins TRBV19 to TRBJ2-1; TRBD1 or TRBD2 may be the D gene (6 bases each). The V end lost 0 bases, the J end lost 5 bases, and 11 bases lay between the germline ends. This CDR3 is built from 15 residues. Germline CDR1 reads LNHDA; CDR2 reads SQIVND (reference sequence). CDR3 nucleotides: TGTGCCAGTAGTATAGAATGGGGGGCAAACAATGAGCAGTTCTTC. This codes for CASSIEWGANNEQFF.

The V call is TRBV7-9, the J call TRBJ2-1; D remains ambiguous. Germline V lookup: CDR1 SEHNR, CDR2 FQNEAQ (reference sequence). The V and J ends lost 9 bases and 0 bases respectively, with 12 bases between them. This CDR3 spans 14 amino acids. The CDR3 here is CASSPSSSYNEQFF. CDR3 sequence (DNA): TGTGCCAGTTCCCCCTCGAGCTCCTACAATGAGCAGTTCTTC.

The chain joins TRBV7-2 to TRBJ2-2; D gene unclear. CDR1 SGHTA and CDR2 FQGNSA come from the germline V gene. The V end lost 4 bases, the J end lost 6 bases, and 15 bases lay between the germline ends. The CDR3 totals 15 residues. The CDR3 loop is CASSSGPLDAGELFF. CDR3 coding DNA: TGTGCCAGCAGCTCCGGGCCGCTAGACGCCGGGGAGCTGTTTTTT.

The CDR3 spells CASSLTDTQYF. The CDR3 DNA is TGTGCCAGCAGCCTCACAGATACGCAGTATTTT. The V gene is TRBV11-3, the J gene TRBJ2-3; D remains ambiguous. Per germline, CDR1 SGHNT and CDR2 YENEEA. Trimming left V 5 bases short and J 2 bases short, with 2 bases between. The CDR3 covers 11 residues.

This clone was seen repeatedly, ten times or more. Additional DNA sequences in this sample encode the identical CDR3. The rearrangement links TRBV5-1 to TRBJ1-2; TRBD1 matches 9 bases. Per the germline V gene, CDR1 is SGHRS and CDR2 is YFSETQ. The CDR3 totals 13 residues. The V segment lost 2 bases and the J segment 5 bases; nucleotides outside the gene matches: 1. CDR3 sequence (DNA): TGCGCCAGCAGCTTAGACAGGGGGTATGGCTACACCTTC. Encoded protein: CASSLDRGYGYTF.

This clone occurred many times. This sequence joins TRBV2 and TRBJ2-3, with no clear D. The CDR3 is 14 residues long. Germline CDR1 and CDR2: SNHLY and FYNNEI. Trimming pared 4 bases from V and 2 bases from J, leaving 10 bases between. CDR3: CASSGLRNTDTQYF. CDR3 coding DNA: TGTGCCAGCAGTGGGCTCCGGAACACAGATACGCAGTATTTT.

J is TRBJ2-1 and V is TRBV28, with D unclear. This CDR3 spans 13 amino acids. The germline gives CDR1 MDHEN, CDR2 SYDVKM. V was shortened by 5 bases and J by 4 bases, with 9 bases between the two germline ends. CDR3 nucleotides: TGTGCCAGCAGTCTACGCAGGTACAATGAGCAGTTCTTC. Its protein product is CASSLRRYNEQFF.

The chain has TRBV4-2 and TRBJ1-2, with D perhaps matching TRBD1 (6 bases). CDR3 length: 17 residues. Germline lookup yields CDR1 LGHNA and CDR2 YNFKEQ. Trimming cost V 0 bases and J 0 bases, with 14 bases left between them. CDR3 bases: TGTGCCAGCAGCCAAGATGTTTCCGGGGGGCCTAACTATGGCTACACCTTC. Amino acid sequence: CASSQDVSGGPNYGYTF.

The genes are TRBV28 and TRBJ1-2; D possibly corresponds to TRBD1 (6 bases). V shed 9 bases and J shed 7 bases, with 18 bases lying between them. From germline, CDR1 is MDHEN and CDR2 SYDVKM. The CDR3 is 13 residues long. CDR3 DNA: TGTGCCAGTATCCAAGGGGGGGCGGTTGGCTACACCTTC. Translating it yields CASIQGGAVGYTF.

CDR3 sequence (DNA): TGTGCCAGCAGCCGATCTCTGGGACAGAGAACGAAAGAGACCCAGTACTTC. It translates to CASSRSLGQRTKETQYF. The chain joins TRBV9 to TRBJ2-5, with 7 bases matching TRBD1. The CDR3 is 17 residues long. Losses at the gene ends were 4 bases for V and 3 bases for J; bases not matched to a gene: 15. The germline gives CDR1 SGDLS, CDR2 YYNGEE.

V usage is TRBV18 and J usage is TRBJ1-3; D is perhaps TRBD1 (6 bases). The CDR3 covers 16 residues. The germline V and J ends were trimmed by 5 bases and 2 bases, with 16 bases remaining between them. The V gene's germline CDR1 is KGHSH and CDR2 LQKENI. CDR3 in amino acids: CASSVDTGSTGNTIYF. The CDR3, as DNA: TGTGCCAGCTCAGTCGATACAGGGAGCACTGGAAACACCATATATTTT.

The table lists this clone with a few counts. The chain is built from TRBV5-1 and TRBJ2-2; D not certain. The CDR3 covers 13 residues. V was pared by 0 bases and J by 5 bases, with 5 bases between. Germline CDR1 is SGHRS and CDR2 is YFSETQ. CDR3 protein: CASSLDETGELFF. Here the CDR3 DNA reads TGCGCCAGCAGCTTGGACGAGACCGGGGAGCTGTTTTTT.

The gene calls are TRBV5-4 and TRBJ2-3; 8 nucleotides agree with TRBD1. V lost 4 bases, J lost 3 bases, and 7 bases stayed unmatched. Per germline, CDR1 SGHNT and CDR2 YYREEE (reference sequence). The CDR3 runs 15 residues. DNA of the CDR3: TGTGCCAGCAGCCTGGACAGGGAGAGAACAGATACGCAGTATTTT. It yields the protein CASSLDRERTDTQYF.